These 29 T cell receptor beta chains share one sample of origin, sequenced in a study of cytomegalovirus exposure and HLA in healthy donors. Using immunoSEQ multiplex PCR, the repertoire was profiled, and TCRdb retains in-frame clones only, with some absent. The sample records 200,000 to 300,000 clones, less than 95% being singletons. Sample: PBMCs. The source of these receptors is a woman in her twenties or thirties in good health and CMV-seronegative.

The rearrangement uses TRBV10-3 and TRBJ1-5; TRBD1 is a possible D gene (5 bases). The CDR3 has 13 amino acids. The germline V gene has CDR1 ENHRY and CDR2 SYGVKD. Between the trimmed V and J ends, which lost 6 bases and 3 bases, there was a span of 9 bases. This chain's CDR3 is CAIRGQPNQPQHF. In DNA, the CDR3 is TGTGCCATCAGGGGGCAGCCCAATCAGCCCCAGCATTTT.

This chain links TRBV7-2 with TRBJ2-3; 9 positions match TRBD2. CDR3 length: 16 residues. Germline assignment: CDR1 SGHTA and CDR2 FQGNSA. J lost 0 bases, V lost 2 bases, and 3 bases had no gene match. This CDR3 is CASSLPSGVSTDTQYF. The CDR3 DNA follows: TGTGCCAGCAGCTTACCTAGCGGGGTTAGCACAGATACGCAGTATTTT.

J is TRBJ1-2 and V is TRBV6-5, with 10 bases that match TRBD1. The length of the CDR3 is 13 residues. Trimming removed 6 bases from V and 8 bases from J; junction bases left unmatched: 6. CDR1 and CDR2 from the germline V gene are MNHEY and SVGAGI. CDR3: CASRAGTGVGYTF. The CDR3 region has the DNA TGTGCCAGCAGGGCCGGGACAGGGGTAGGCTACACCTTC.

V usage is TRBV4-3 and J usage is TRBJ2-2; possibly TRBD1 or TRBD2 for D (5 bases each). The length of the CDR3 is 18 residues. Germline V gene sequence: CDR1 LGHNA, CDR2 YSLEER. V was cut by 1 base and J by 6 bases, with 21 bases left in between. The CDR3 DNA sequence: TGCGCCAGCAGCCAAGCCTTGATTTCAGGGCGGGTAGCCGGGGAGCTGTTTTTT. It yields the protein CASSQALISGRVAGELFF.

This clone was seen a single time. The chain couples TRBV30 to TRBJ2-7; 14 bases agree with TRBD2. Germline-derived CDR1 and CDR2 are GTSNPN and SVGIG (reference sequence). J was trimmed by 6 bases and V by 3 bases; bases with no gene match: 7. This CDR3 region has 15 residues. The CDR3 DNA reads TGTGCCTGGAGAAGCATGGGACTAGCGGGAGCCGAGCAGTACTTC. This encodes CAWRSMGLAGAEQYF.

This clone has only a few counts. The chain has TRBV6-6 and TRBJ2-7; TRBD2 matches 7 bases. Germline V gene sequence: CDR1 MNHNY, CDR2 SVGAGI (reference sequence). The junction had 12 bases not matched to a gene; V was cut back by 6 bases and J by 4 bases. The CDR3 sequence is 15 residues long. CDR3 region: CASSLKTPSGYEQYF. The CDR3 DNA follows: TGTGCCAGCAGCCTCAAGACCCCTAGCGGTTACGAGCAGTACTTC.

The chain employs TRBV29-1 and TRBJ2-5, with a possible D match to TRBD2 (6 bases). The CDR3 has 14 amino acids. Germline V gives CDR1 SQVTM, CDR2 ANQGSEA. Trimming took 4 bases from V and 4 from J, leaving 16 bases between them. In nucleotides, the CDR3 is TGCAGCGTTGGGGGGGTCTGGAGCGGAGAGACCCAGTACTTC. This codes for CSVGGVWSGETQYF.

The chain employs TRBV5-4 and TRBJ1-1; tentatively, D is TRBD1 (6 bases). The CDR3 is made up of 17 amino acids. V was shortened by 3 bases and J by 0 bases, with 18 bases between the two germline ends. The germline V gene has CDR1 SGHNT and CDR2 YYREEE (reference sequence). The CDR3 spells CASSSAAKGGMNTEAFF. In nucleotides, the CDR3 is TGTGCCAGCAGCTCCGCCGCCAAAGGGGGGATGAACACTGAAGCTTTCTTT.

The chain employs TRBV28 and TRBJ1-2, with 7 bases lining up with TRBD1. The CDR3 extends over 13 amino acids. Germline V gene sequence: CDR1 MDHEN, CDR2 SYDVKM. The V and J ends lost 4 bases and 7 bases, in that order; junction bases with no gene match: 6. CDR3 coding DNA: TGTGCCAGCAGTTGGAGGGGGCTGAGTGGCTACACCTTC. Protein: CASSWRGLSGYTF.

The genes are TRBV5-8 and TRBJ2-7; the match to TRBD1 covers 9 bases. V trimming: 5 bases; J trimming: 6 bases; junction bases outside the gene matches: 3. The CDR3 length is 12 residues. Germline V gives CDR1 SGHTS, CDR2 YDEGEE. CDR3 loop: CASSLTGGEQYF. CDR3 nucleotides: TGTGCCAGCAGTTTGACAGGGGGCGAGCAGTACTTC.

V gene TRBV5-4 combines with J gene TRBJ1-2, with 8 bases lining up with TRBD1. The CDR3 is made up of 17 amino acids. J was trimmed by 4 bases and V by 3 bases; bases with no gene match: 14. The germline V gene encodes CDR1 SGHNT and CDR2 YYREEE (reference sequence). The DNA of the CDR3 is TGTGCCAGCAGCTCGGAGGGGGACAGGACAATTACCTATGGCTACACCTTC. The encoded protein is CASSSEGDRTITYGYTF.

The V and J genes are TRBV11-2 and TRBJ2-3, with a possible D match to TRBD2 (6 bases). This CDR3 is built from 15 residues. Germline lookup yields CDR1 SGHAT and CDR2 FQNNGV. V lost 0 bases to trimming and J lost 4 bases, with 11 bases between them. The chain's CDR3 is CASSLEGGNADTQYF. CDR3 nucleotide sequence: TGTGCCAGCAGCTTAGAGGGCGGGAACGCAGATACGCAGTATTTT.

The chain links TRBV6-5 to TRBJ2-7, with 8 positions matching TRBD2. With 6 bases clipped from V and 2 bases from J, the junction kept 3 bases outside the gene matches. The CDR3 length is 13 residues. Germline V gene data show CDR1 as MNHEY and CDR2 as SVGAGI. The CDR3 loop is CASRQLAAYEQYF. In DNA form, the CDR3 reads TGTGCCAGCAGACAACTAGCGGCCTACGAGCAGTACTTC.

The DNA for the CDR3 is TGTGCCAGCAGTCAGACAGGGGTTTATGGCTACACCTTC. Translated: CASSQTGVYGYTF. The V gene is TRBV19, the J gene TRBJ1-2, with TRBD1 matching 8 bases. The J segment lost 5 bases and the V segment lost 9 bases, leaving 8 bases of the junction unmatched. The V gene's germline CDR1 is LNHDA and CDR2 SQIVND (reference sequence). The CDR3 consists of 13 residues.

The gene calls are TRBV28 and TRBJ1-5; D is unresolved. The CDR3 runs to 13 residues. Germline loops: CDR1 MDHEN, CDR2 SYDVKM. V was pared by 2 bases and J by 4 bases, with 6 bases between. The CDR3 nucleotides read TGTGCCAGCAGTTTAGCCCTAAATCAGCCCCAGCATTTT. Translation gives CASSLALNQPQHF.

This chain joins TRBV29-1 and TRBJ2-1; D may correspond to TRBD1 or TRBD2 (6 bases each). CDR1 and CDR2 (germline): SQVTM, ANQGSEA. Trimming removed 5 bases at V and 6 bases at J, with 11 bases between. The CDR3 is made up of 12 amino acids. In nucleotides, the CDR3 is TGCAGCGTTACCGAGGGGGGCAATGAGCAGTTCTTC. Translation gives CSVTEGGNEQFF.

The chain has TRBV19 and TRBJ2-7; 7 bases match TRBD2. CDR3 length: 15 residues. The V segment lost 2 bases and the J segment 4 bases; nucleotides outside the gene matches: 8. Looked up from germline, CDR1 is LNHDA and CDR2 is SQIVND (reference sequence). CDR3: CASSILSPGGYEQYF. In DNA, the CDR3 is TGTGCCAGTAGTATATTATCGCCGGGGGGATACGAGCAGTACTTC.

This clone was recorded once. The V gene is TRBV5-6, the J gene TRBJ1-2; TRBD1 matches at 7 bases. Germline loops: CDR1 SGHDT, CDR2 YYEEEE. The V and J ends lost 4 bases and 6 bases, in that order; junction bases with no gene match: 3. The CDR3 extends over 12 amino acids. The CDR3 DNA follows: TGTGCCAGCAGCCAAACAGGGGATGGCTACACCTTC. It specifies CASSQTGDGYTF.

This rearrangement joins TRBV19 to TRBJ2-1, with D unresolved. This CDR3 comprises 15 residues. Germline CDR1 and CDR2: LNHDA and SQIVND (reference sequence). Trimming removed 5 bases at V and 3 bases at J, with 14 bases between. The CDR3: CASSLRRSVYNEQFF. The CDR3 DNA reads as TGTGCCAGTAGTCTCCGACGGAGCGTCTACAATGAGCAGTTCTTC.

The chain joins TRBV19 to TRBJ2-5; 9 bases match TRBD1. The germline gives CDR1 LNHDA, CDR2 SQIVND (reference sequence). CDR3 length: 13 residues. With V trimmed by 7 bases and J by 4 bases, 4 bases remained unmatched. Here the CDR3 reads CASKQGAGETQYF. In DNA, the CDR3 is TGTGCCAGTAAACAGGGGGCCGGAGAGACCCAGTACTTC.

The J gene is TRBJ1-1, the V gene TRBV30, with a tentative D call TRBD1 (5 bases). V lost 2 bases and J 0 bases, leaving 22 bases between the germline ends. Germline V gene sequence: CDR1 GTSNPN, CDR2 SVGIG (reference sequence). CDR3 length: 18 amino acids. The CDR3 nucleotides read TGTGCCTGGAGTTATCTACGGACAAAACCTACTATGAACACTGAAGCTTTCTTT. This translates into CAWSYLRTKPTMNTEAFF.

CDR3 sequence reads: CASSLYANIYEQYF. CDR3 nucleotides: TGTGCCAGCAGCTTATACGCTAATATCTACGAGCAGTACTTC. The chain carries TRBV11-3 and TRBJ2-7; unclear D gene. CDR3 length: 14 residues. Per the germline V gene, CDR1 is SGHNT and CDR2 is YENEEA. Trimming shortened V by 2 bases and J by 3 bases, and 11 bases separated the two germline ends.

The chain carries TRBV23-1 and TRBJ2-7; D is perhaps TRBD1 or TRBD2 (5 bases each). TRBV23-1 falls under the ORF class, with uncertain function. V was cut by 0 bases and J by 2 bases, with 8 bases left in between. The CDR3 is 14 residues long. CDR3 residues: CASSQSGTTYEQYF. The CDR3 DNA follows: TGCGCCAGCAGTCAATCCGGGACCACCTACGAGCAGTACTTC.

This sequence joins TRBV25-1 and TRBJ2-7; D may be TRBD1 (6 bases). CDR3 length equals 12 residues. Germline assignment: CDR1 MGHDK and CDR2 SYGVNS. With 7 bases removed from V and 4 bases from J, the gap between germline ends came to 11 bases. CDR3 amino acids: CASTGTKYEQYF. CDR3 nucleotides: TGTGCCAGCACCGGGACAAAATACGAGCAGTACTTC.

The chain recombines TRBV9 with TRBJ2-1, with D perhaps matching TRBD2 (6 bases). Germline V CDR1 and CDR2: SGDLS, YYNGEE. V lost 0 bases to trimming and J lost 4 bases, with 14 bases between them. The CDR3 consists of 16 residues. The CDR3 protein is CASSVGAGTLYNEQFF. Written as DNA, the CDR3 is TGTGCCAGCAGCGTAGGTGCGGGGACCCTATACAATGAGCAGTTCTTC.

The chain employs TRBV29-1 and TRBJ2-2, with D perhaps TRBD2 (5 bases). Per germline, CDR1 SQVTM and CDR2 ANQGSEA. This CDR3 has 13 residues. V lost 6 bases and J lost 6, with 14 bases in between. The CDR3 loop reads CSVQPDSPGELFF. In DNA, the CDR3 is TGCAGCGTCCAGCCGGACTCACCCGGGGAGCTGTTTTTT.

The gene calls are TRBV6-5 and TRBJ2-7, with 9 bases matching TRBD2. The germline V gene encodes CDR1 MNHEY and CDR2 SVGAGI. V gave up 10 bases and J gave up 3 bases; unmatched junction bases: 10. This CDR3 contains 14 residues. DNA for the CDR3: TGTGCCACCAAGTCGACTAGCGGCGTCTACGAGCAGTACTTC. Translation: CATKSTSGVYEQYF.

The chain uses TRBV5-6 and TRBJ1-5; TRBD1 matches 9 bases. Germline CDR1 is SGHDT and CDR2 is YYEEEE. J was trimmed by 4 bases and V by 0 bases; bases with no gene match: 11. The CDR3 has 18 amino acids. The CDR3 coding sequence is TGTGCCAGCAGCTTGGCTGGGACAGGGAGTTTAGAGAATCAGCCCCAGCATTTT. It is translated as CASSLAGTGSLENQPQHF. Together with reference TRBV5-6 and TRBJ1-5, the CDR3 gives the full variable domain: DAGVTQSPTHLIKTRGQQVTLRCSPKSGHDTVSWYQQALGQGPQFIFQYYEEEERQRGNFPDRFSGHQFPNYSSELNVNALLLGDSALYLCASSLAGTGSLENQPQHFGDGTRLSIL.

The CDR3 sequence is CASSEGGLLVISGNTIYF. The CDR3 bases are TGTGCCAGCAGTGAGGGGGGGCTTTTGGTAATCTCTGGAAACACCATATATTTT. The chain employs TRBV6-1 and TRBJ1-3; weak D call: TRBD1 (6 bases). Per germline, CDR1 MNHNS and CDR2 SASEGT. V lost 3 bases, J lost 0 bases, and 18 bases lay in between. This CDR3 region has 18 residues.